The 2 T cell receptor beta chains listed next were all sequenced from one sample in a study of blood T cell repertoires in COVID-19. The method was immunoSEQ multiplex PCR; TCRdb's version includes in-frame clones alone and lacks a portion of them. The data contain roughly 140,000 clones, just under 80% of them singletons. The sequencing sample was made of peripheral blood. All receptors derive from an older woman with acute or convalescent COVID-19.

This clone was counted once. The chain employs TRBV27 and TRBJ2-7; TRBD2 agrees at 10 bases. Trimming at V came to 5 bases and at J to 4 bases, leaving 2 bases not matched to a gene. The CDR3 sequence is 13 residues long. Germline values: CDR1 MNHEY, CDR2 SMNVEV (reference sequence). The CDR3, as DNA: TGTGCCAGCAGTGTAGCGGGAGGATACGAGCAGTACTTC. It yields the protein CASSVAGGYEQYF.

On this clone itself: Other nucleotide sequences from this sample produce the same CDR3. J is TRBJ1-1 and V is TRBV28, with TRBD1 matching over 12 bases. The V and J ends lost 7 bases and 3 bases, in that order; junction bases with no gene match: 6. Germline V gives CDR1 MDHEN, CDR2 SYDVKM. The CDR3 contains 15 residues. CDR3 protein: CASTGTGGRHTEAFF. Written as DNA, the CDR3 is TGTGCCAGCACCGGGACAGGGGGCAGGCACACTGAAGCTTTCTTT. Together with reference TRBV28 and TRBJ1-1, the CDR3 gives the full variable domain: DVKVTQSSRYLVKRTGEKVFLECVQDMDHENMFWYRQDPGLGLRLIYFSYDVKMKEKGDIPEGYSVSREKKERFSLILESASTNQTSMYLCASTGTGGRHTEAFFGQGTRLTVV.